The clone carrying this T cell receptor beta chain showed up many times. What it binds is unknown. Amplified TCR beta CDR3 regions came from RNA transcripts. Primed by the HTBI set, a first-round RT-PCR was run on the TCR CDR3. TCRdb processed the multiplex PCR reads anew with MiXCR; each CDR3 protein has one entry. The sample records about 590,000 distinct CDR3 sequences, around a sixth being singletons. V lost 0 bases and J lost 1, with 6 bases in between. The CDR3 loop spans 14 amino acids. Germline V gives CDR1 SGHTA, CDR2 FQGNSA. This specimen comes from a study of T cells in Graves' hyperthyroidism and ophthalmopathy. General observations from the study: Blood also contained most expanded thyroid clonotypes above 0.001.

The sequence came from a woman aged 25 to 39 with Graves' hyperthyroidism. The chain recombines TRBV7-2 with TRBJ2-5; D remains unclear. The sample comprised blood. The CDR3 DNA sequence: TGTGCCAGCAGCTTAGCTCGGTTCCAAGAGACCCAGTACTTC. This translates into CASSLARFQETQYF. The full variable domain, completed using reference TRBV7-2 and TRBJ2-5, is GAGVSQSPSNKVTEKGKDVELRCDPISGHTALYWYRQSLGQGLEFLIYFQGNSAPDKSGLPSDRFSAERTGGSVSTLTIQRTQQEDSAVYLCASSLARFQETQYFGPGTRLLVL.